This T cell receptor beta chain derives from a study of blood T cell repertoires in COVID-19 (dated by TCRdb to 2019 to 2021). Context from the whole study: Samples from collaborators originated in the United States, Italy and Spain and spanned both the acute and convalescent phases of COVID-19. The material from the prospective study consisted of cDNA or gDNA derived from T cells, B-cell-depleted T cells, or PBMCs. Subjects who had been exposed to COVID-19, were actively infected with it, or had recovered from it provided the deeply sampled blood TCRbeta repertoires that made up the dataset. The repertoires were released in a freely available public database intended as a resource for research on the immune response to SARS-CoV-2. Samples came from the ongoing ImmuneRACE study (first 160 participants) plus 1,254 subjects from 6 global collaborators. A de-identified subject ID, COVID-19 status, age in years and sex were almost always included in the sample metadata. Where HLA class I and class II types were available, the types were taken from metadata supplied by the sample provider, not from assay-based typing. Overall study outcomes, separate from this receptor: The amount of clinical and demographic metadata varied by source and participant and was provided uncurated.

Turning to this clone: Its specific antigen is unknown. No much larger clonotype is one base removed from it; base qualities were not supplied.

The immunoSEQ Assay, a bias-controlled multiplex PCR, was used to amplify TCRbeta CDR3 regions from genomic DNA. The study's processing was this. The number of nucleated cells in each sample was estimated from the amplification of reference gene primers within the assay. To quantify the absolute abundance of each unique TCRbeta CDR3 rearrangement, sequence reads were collapsed and filtered. For each sample, productive Simpson clonality was calculated as the square root of Simpson's diversity index over productive rearrangements. Imported from immuneACCESS, the table was reduced by TCRdb to in-frame sequences with V and J called. These copies leave out some clones; in studies compared against another copy, an unresolved V gene accounts for under half, and the cause of the remainder is not known. For V, J and clone size, that table is used; D and trimming come from the DNA. The sample records 400,000 to 500,000 clones, about 88% of which are singletons. About 1.4% of the sample is taken by the ten largest.

In the prospective study, participants were roughly 18 to 95 years old, resided in about two dozen geographic areas of the United States, and were enrolled through a virtual design. Cohort assignment in the prospective study relied on participant-reported clinical history from a screening survey and a study questionnaire. A participant counted as exposed if, within 2 weeks of entering the study, that participant had been in contact with someone who had a PCR-confirmed or clinician-diagnosed COVID-19 case. Mobile phlebotomists in the prospective study collected whole blood, serum and a nasopharyngeal or oropharyngeal swab from every participant. Prospective study participants could optionally give additional blood draws and questionnaires over an approximately two-month period. Prospective study blood samples were shipped either frozen or at room temperature before DNA extraction. The germline ends are 12 bases apart after V is trimmed by 0 bases and J by 4 bases. CDR1 and CDR2, looked up from the germline V gene, are SQVTM and ANQGSEA. The CDR3 spans 14 residues, from the cysteine through the phenylalanine. The sequence is cut down to CDR3 DNA, 42 bases in frame from base 1.

The chain uses TRBV29-1 and TRBJ2-5, with TRBD2 as a weak D call on 6 bases. This receptor was taken from a woman between 18 and 29 years old who had been exposed to COVID-19. The specimen sequenced was PBMCs or T cells enriched from blood (not recorded which). The CDR3 protein sequence reads: CSVEDLWGGETQYF. The DNA sequence is as follows: TGCAGCGTTGAAGATCTTTGGGGAGGAGAGACCCAGTACTTC.